This entry features one T cell receptor beta chain sequence. Each case's diagnosis was confirmed by two pathologists on H&E. After pathologic assessment, macro-dissection selected premalignant or tumor cells for extraction. This entry is derived from a study of immune evolution from preneoplasia to lung adenocarcinoma. The data were produced by immunoSEQ multiplex PCR, yet TCRdb's version contains in-frame clones alone and is incomplete. The data hold 12,000 to 15,000 clones, with over 75% observed a single time. Per germline, CDR1 SEHNR and CDR2 FQNEAQ (reference sequence). This CDR3 spans 14 amino acids. Trimming removed 5 bases from V and 7 bases from J; junction bases left unmatched: 5.

The V and J genes are TRBV7-9 and TRBJ1-6; TRBD1 matches 7 bases. This TCR was recovered from a donor aged 70 or older with lung adenocarcinoma. Sequences were obtained from FFPE lung adenocarcinoma in situ tissue. The CDR3 DNA reads as TGTGCCAGCAGCCCGGACAGGAGCAATTCACCCCTCCACTTT. Protein product: CASSPDRSNSPLHF.